Presented here are 5 T cell receptor beta chains from one specimen sequenced in a study of blood T cell repertoires in COVID-19. Clones were read by immunoSEQ multiplex PCR, and TCRdb kept only the in-frame ones, dropping some. The sample consists of roughly 180,000 clones, 70% to 90% of them appearing once. Material: peripheral blood. The receptors originated from a woman in her 30s with active or convalescent COVID-19.

The chain carries TRBV7-8 and TRBJ1-5; a possible D gene is TRBD1 (5 bases). The CDR3 has 18 amino acids. CDR1 and CDR2 from the germline V gene are SGHVS and FQNEAQ. V dropped 0 bases and J dropped 4 bases, with 19 bases sitting between them. This CDR3 is CASSLAFREWELNQPQHF. Written as DNA, the CDR3 is TGTGCCAGCAGCTTAGCGTTCAGGGAATGGGAATTAAATCAGCCCCAGCATTTT.

J is TRBJ1-4 and V is TRBV7-9; 7 nucleotides agree with TRBD1. The CDR3 has 15 amino acids. Germline V gives CDR1 SEHNR, CDR2 FQNEAQ (reference sequence). Unmatched junction bases numbered 7, after V lost 6 bases and J lost 3 bases. Here the CDR3 reads CASRHTGAANEKLFF. The DNA of the CDR3 is TGTGCCAGCAGACATACAGGGGCGGCTAATGAAAAACTGTTTTTT.

The chain recombines TRBV6-1 with TRBJ1-5; D gene uncertain. Per the germline V gene, CDR1 is MNHNS and CDR2 is SASEGT. V was pared by 2 bases and J by 6 bases, with 17 bases between. The CDR3 runs to 16 residues. CDR3 protein: CASSERPRGRSQPQHF. The CDR3 DNA follows: TGTGCCAGCAGTGAACGTCCGCGGGGTAGAAGTCAGCCCCAGCATTTT.

This clone occurred once. The chain links TRBV18 to TRBJ2-1, with D tentatively TRBD1 (5 bases). Trimming took off 3 bases at V and 0 bases at J, with 9 bases between the two ends. The CDR3 loop spans 15 amino acids. Germline V lookup: CDR1 KGHSH, CDR2 LQKENI. Here the CDR3 reads CASSPIGVSYNEQFF. CDR3 in DNA: TGTGCCAGCTCACCTATAGGGGTCTCCTACAATGAGCAGTTCTTC.

V is TRBV5-6 and J is TRBJ2-7, with a weak D call TRBD1 (6 bases). Trimming cost V 4 bases and J 3 bases, with 11 bases left between them. The CDR3 spans 13 residues. Germline CDR1 reads SGHDT; CDR2 reads YYEEEE. CDR3 protein: CASSPGQFYEQYF. In DNA form, the CDR3 reads TGTGCCAGCAGCCCCGGACAGTTCTACGAGCAGTACTTC. Looking up the rest from reference TRBV5-6 and TRBJ2-7 gives the full variable domain: DAGVTQSPTHLIKTRGQQVTLRCSPKSGHDTVSWYQQALGQGPQFIFQYYEEEERQRGNFPDRFSGHQFPNYSSELNVNALLLGDSALYLCASSPGQFYEQYFGPGTRLTVT.